Sequencing of this T cell receptor (beta chain) was carried out in a study of cytomegalovirus exposure and HLA in healthy donors. V dropped 2 bases and J dropped 4 bases, with 7 bases sitting between them. Germline-derived CDR1 and CDR2 are SGHTA and FQGNSA. CDR3 size: 13 residues. Findings and caveats of the study: Rarity marked most TCR sequences, yet some public TCRs occurred in many donors. The authors enumerated some 160 TCR beta chains as linked to cytomegalovirus.

About this clone itself: Its antigen is still unknown.

TCRdb's copy holds only in-frame clones and misses some; the assay was immunoSEQ multiplex PCR. The data show over 110,000 clones, 86% seen once. This receptor was taken from a man between 18 and 35 years old in good health and CMV-seronegative. Sequenced: PBMCs. V gene TRBV7-2 combines with J gene TRBJ2-3; D unresolved. CDR3 amino acids: CASSLLSPDTQYF. The CDR3 nucleotides are TGTGCCAGCAGCTTATTATCCCCAGATACGCAGTATTTT.